This T cell receptor beta chain was identified in a study of tumor and adjacent non-tumor tissue in lung cancer. Study in general: There were about twelve adenocarcinoma, a couple of squamous cell carcinoma and 1 small cell lung cancer cases. Each sample yielded about 4.17 million productive TCRbeta reads on average.

This clonotype has only one observation. Its antigen is undetermined. Study-wide points: Shorter survival was associated with higher TCR diversity in tumors.

RNA was extracted from bulk tissue without any cell sorting. Newly diagnosed lung cancer patients had thoracic surgery in China, August–late 2014, without prior chemotherapy. Germline V CDR1 and CDR2: SEHNR, FQNEAQ (reference sequence). CDR3 length: 15 residues. A modified ARM-PCR protocol with three rounds of nested PCR amplified TCRbeta. MiXCR, applied by TCRdb to the multiplex PCR reads, yields one record per CDR3 protein. The data contain roughly 140,000 distinct CDR3 sequences, around 66% of them singletons. The TCR comes from a man in his 60s with small cell lung cancer. This chain uses TRBV7-9 with TRBJ2-3; 11 bases fit TRBD2. The material sequenced was lung tumor tissue. The CDR3 here is CTSSLAGGSGDTQYF. The CDR3 region has the DNA TGTACTAGCAGCTTAGCGGGAGGGTCGGGAGATACGCAGTATTTT.